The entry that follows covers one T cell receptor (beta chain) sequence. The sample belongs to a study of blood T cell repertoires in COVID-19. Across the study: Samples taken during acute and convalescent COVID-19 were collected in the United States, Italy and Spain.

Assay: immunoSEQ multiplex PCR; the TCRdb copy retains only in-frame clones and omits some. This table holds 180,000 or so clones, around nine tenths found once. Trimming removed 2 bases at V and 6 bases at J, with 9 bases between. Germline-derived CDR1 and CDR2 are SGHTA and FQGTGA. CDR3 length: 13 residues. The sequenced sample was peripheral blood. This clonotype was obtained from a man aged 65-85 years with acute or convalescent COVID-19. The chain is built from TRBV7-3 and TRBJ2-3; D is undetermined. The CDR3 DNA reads TGTGCCAGCAGCTTACCCGGTCTGGATACGCAGTATTTT. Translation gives CASSLPGLDTQYF.